This T cell receptor beta chain was identified in a study of shared clonotypes between healthy human individuals. Researchers ran the assay at a deep level. Measured with immunoSEQ multiplex PCR; TCRdb has only the in-frame clones, and not every one. In the table there are about 2 million clones, about 95% of which are singletons. Overall study findings and caveats: Blood was the sole source, and tissue repertoires probably differ.

Points on this clone: Its specificity is not known.

Germline CDR1 is SGHRS and CDR2 is YFSETQ. Losses at the gene ends were 4 bases for V and 6 bases for J; bases not matched to a gene: 5. The CDR3 sequence is 14 residues long. As defined, naive CD8 cells were CD45RO-negative and positively selected for CCR7, with terminally differentiated effector memory CD45RA+ cells excluded. Sequenced: naive CD8+ T cells sorted from blood. This receptor was identified in a man aged 18 to 29 in good health. The rearrangement joins TRBV5-1 to TRBJ2-2; 8 bases align to TRBD1. The DNA of the CDR3 is TGCGCCAGCAGCGTCCAGGGGGCGCCCGGGGAGCTGTTTTTT. The encoded protein is CASSVQGAPGELFF.